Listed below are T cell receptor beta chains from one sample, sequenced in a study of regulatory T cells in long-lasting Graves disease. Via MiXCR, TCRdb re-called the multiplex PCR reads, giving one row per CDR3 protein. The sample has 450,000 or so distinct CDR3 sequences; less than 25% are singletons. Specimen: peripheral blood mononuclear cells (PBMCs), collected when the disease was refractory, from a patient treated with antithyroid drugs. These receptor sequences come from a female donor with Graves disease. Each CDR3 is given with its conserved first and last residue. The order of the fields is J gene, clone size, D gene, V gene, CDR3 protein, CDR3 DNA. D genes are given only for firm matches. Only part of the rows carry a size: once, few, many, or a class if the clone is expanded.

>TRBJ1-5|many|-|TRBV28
CASSPSGRGMYQPQHF
TGTGCCAGCAGTCCCTCCGGGAGGGGGATGTATCAGCCCCAGCATTTT
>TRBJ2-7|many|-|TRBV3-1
CASSSGAGKPYEQYF
TGTGCCAGCAGCAGTGGTGCGGGGAAACCCTACGAGCAGTACTTC
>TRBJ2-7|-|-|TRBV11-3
CASSSNDNYEQYF
TGTGCCAGCAGCTCCAATGATAACTACGAGCAGTACTTC
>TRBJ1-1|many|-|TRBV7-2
CASSLEVRGTEAFF
TGTGCCAGCAGCTTAGAGGTGCGGGGCACTGAAGCTTTCTTT
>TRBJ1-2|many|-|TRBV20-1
CSASGHDFYGYTF
TGCAGTGCTAGCGGACATGACTTCTATGGCTACACCTTC
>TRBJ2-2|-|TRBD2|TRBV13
CASSPGRSGIGGELFF
TGTGCCAGCAGCCCGGGTAGGAGCGGGATAGGCGGGGAGCTGTTTTTT
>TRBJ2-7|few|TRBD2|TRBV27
CASSSTSGGLYEQYF
TGTGCCAGCAGTTCGACTAGCGGGGGCCTCTACGAGCAGTACTTC
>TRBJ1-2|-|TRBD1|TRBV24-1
CATSDPGTAQGYTF
TGTGCCACCAGTGATCCCGGGACAGCTCAAGGCTACACCTTC
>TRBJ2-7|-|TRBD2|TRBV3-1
CASSPLTSAYEQYF
TGTGCCAGCAGCCCTTTAACTAGCGCCTACGAGCAGTACTTC
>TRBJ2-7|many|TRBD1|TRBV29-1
CSVEGTGDYEQYF
TGCAGCGTTGAAGGGACAGGGGACTACGAGCAGTACTTC
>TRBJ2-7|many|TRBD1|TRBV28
CASSLKQGASYEQYF
TGTGCCAGCAGTTTGAAACAGGGGGCGAGCTACGAGCAGTACTTC
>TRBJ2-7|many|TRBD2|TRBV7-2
CASSVLGLAAYEQYF
TGTGCCAGCAGCGTCCTCGGACTAGCGGCCTACGAGCAGTACTTC
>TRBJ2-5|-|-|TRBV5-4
CASTWPGVQETQYF
TGTGCCAGCACCTGGCCAGGGGTACAAGAGACCCAGTACTTC
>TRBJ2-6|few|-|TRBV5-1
CASSPGIPSGANVLTF
TGCGCCAGCAGCCCAGGTATTCCATCTGGGGCCAACGTCCTGACTTTC
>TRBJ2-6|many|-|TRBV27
CASSPSHGSGANVLTF
TGTGCCAGCTCACCGTCCCACGGGTCTGGGGCCAACGTCCTGACTTTC
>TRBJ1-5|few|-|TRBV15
CATSRDPGTQPQHF
TGTGCCACCAGCAGAGATCCAGGAACTCAGCCCCAGCATTTT
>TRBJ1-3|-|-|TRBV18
CASSPEEITIYF
TGTGCCAGCTCACCTGAAGAGATCACCATATATTTT
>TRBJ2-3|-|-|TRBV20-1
CSAFPEYTDTQYF
TGCAGTGCCTTTCCGGAGTACACAGATACGCAGTATTTT
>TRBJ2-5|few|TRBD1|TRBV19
CASSPGQGLKTQYF
TGTGCCAGTAGTCCAGGACAGGGTTTGAAGACCCAGTACTTC
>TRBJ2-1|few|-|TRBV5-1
CASSLAKNEQFF
TGCGCCAGCTCCCTAGCCAAGAATGAGCAGTTCTTC
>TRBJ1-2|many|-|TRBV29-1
CSVAGYISNGYTF
TGCAGCGTTGCTGGTTACATATCCAATGGCTACACCTTC
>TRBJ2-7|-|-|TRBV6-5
CASSWGGRDRAHEQYF
TGTGCCAGCAGTTGGGGGGGCCGCGACAGAGCCCACGAGCAGTACTTC
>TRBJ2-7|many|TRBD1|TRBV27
CASSPLTGTGAYEQYF
TGTGCCAGCAGTCCCTTAACCGGGACAGGAGCCTACGAGCAGTACTTC
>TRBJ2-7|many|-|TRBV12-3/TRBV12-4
CASSVFLAYEQYF
TGTGCCAGCAGTGTCTTTCTGGCCTACGAGCAGTACTTC
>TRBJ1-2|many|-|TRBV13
CASSEGQQDGYTF
TGTGCCAGCAGCGAAGGACAGCAGGATGGCTACACCTTC
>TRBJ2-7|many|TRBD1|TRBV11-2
CASSYRGQVAEQYF
TGTGCCAGCAGCTACAGAGGACAGGTGGCCGAGCAGTACTTC
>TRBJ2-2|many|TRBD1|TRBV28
CASSLGDRGNTGELFF
TGTGCCAGCAGTTTAGGGGACAGGGGCAACACCGGGGAGCTGTTTTTT
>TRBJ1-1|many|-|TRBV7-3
CASSLMGGTEAFF
TGTGCCAGCAGCCTCATGGGGGGCACTGAAGCTTTCTTT
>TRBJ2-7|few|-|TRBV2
CASSETRLQGPRREQYF
TGTGCCAGCAGCGAAACCAGGTTACAGGGCCCGAGACGCGAGCAGTACTTC
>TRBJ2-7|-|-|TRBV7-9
CASTPLAGPSYEQYF
TGTGCCAGCACTCCCCTCGCAGGACCCTCCTACGAGCAGTACTTC
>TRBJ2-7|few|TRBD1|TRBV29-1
CSVDPTGSYEQYF
TGCAGCGTTGACCCGACAGGGAGCTACGAGCAGTACTTC
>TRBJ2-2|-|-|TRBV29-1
CSVDGPTGELFF
TGCAGCGTGGACGGGCCGACCGGGGAGCTGTTTTTT
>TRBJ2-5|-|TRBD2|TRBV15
CATSRILAGGPVGTQYF
TGTGCCACCAGCAGGATTCTAGCGGGAGGGCCGGTTGGGACCCAGTACTTC
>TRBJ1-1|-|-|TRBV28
CASSYRGYTEAFF
TGTGCCAGCAGTTATCGGGGTTACACTGAAGCTTTCTTT
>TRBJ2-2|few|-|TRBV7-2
CASSLFSGDLTGELFF
TGTGCCAGCAGCTTATTCTCCGGGGACCTCACCGGGGAGCTGTTTTTT
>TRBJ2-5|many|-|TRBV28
CASSLLGKETQYF
TGTGCCAGCAGTTTATTAGGGAAAGAGACCCAGTACTTC
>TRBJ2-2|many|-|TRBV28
CASSLTRVATGELFF
TGTGCCAGCAGTTTAACCCGGGTGGCGACCGGGGAGCTGTTTTTT
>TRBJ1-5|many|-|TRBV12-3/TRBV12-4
CASSSEGHQPQHF
TGTGCCAGCAGTTCCGAGGGACATCAGCCCCAGCATTTT
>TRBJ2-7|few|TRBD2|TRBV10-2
CASSHGRESYEQYF
TGCGCCAGCAGCCACGGGCGGGAGTCCTACGAGCAGTACTTC
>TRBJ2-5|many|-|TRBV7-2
CASSPVLGTQYF
TGTGCCAGCAGCCCAGTCCTCGGGACCCAGTACTTC